This T cell receptor (beta chain) emerged from a study of cytomegalovirus exposure and HLA in healthy donors. About the study: There were approximately 400 genotyped donors. Of these, about 81% fell in the genetic ancestry cluster associated with self-reported Caucasian donors. Study-level results: With high specificity and sensitivity, the classifier reportedly diagnosed cytomegalovirus status.

PCR used 60 Vbeta primers and 13 Jbeta primers. The method was immunoSEQ multiplex PCR; TCRdb's version includes in-frame clones alone and lacks a portion of them. The data show more than 100,000 clones, 73% seen once. The junction had 4 bases not matched to a gene; V was cut back by 1 base and J by 4 bases. In germline, CDR1 is MGHRA, CDR2 YSYEKL. This CDR3 spans 16 amino acids. Details on this clone: What it recognizes is unknown.

The chain recombines TRBV4-1 with TRBJ1-6; 7 bases match TRBD1. Input material: PBMCs. The source of this sequence is a woman in her forties in good health and CMV-seronegative. DNA for the CDR3: TGCGCCAGCAGCCAAGCCCGGGACAGATATAATTCACCCCTCCACTTT. It encodes CASSQARDRYNSPLHF.